This T cell receptor (beta chain) was found in a study of T cell responses to AZD1222 COVID-19 vaccine. General observations from the study: Donors, mostly white British, included more females; clonal diversity was possibly underestimated. Breadth and depth of Spike-specific TCRs rose after two AZD1222 doses.

V was trimmed by 3 bases and J by 3 bases, leaving 8 bases between them. Germline lookup yields CDR1 LGHNA and CDR2 YNFKEQ. The CDR3 is made up of 14 amino acids. This clone was recorded only once. The antigen is undetermined. Second-dose timings of about 4 or about 12 weeks were pooled. Generated by immunoSEQ multiplex PCR, the TCRdb table keeps only in-frame clones and is missing some. The sample lists some 250,000 clones, about 94% seen once, with less than 0.65% in the top ten. The starting material was peripheral blood, obtained 28 days after the second AZD1222 dose. This sequence was found in an adult who received the AZD1222 COVID-19 vaccine. The chain recombines TRBV4-2 with TRBJ2-2; D remains unclear. CDR3 loop: CASSQAQYTGELFF. The CDR3 region has the DNA TGTGCCAGCAGCCAGGCTCAGTACACCGGGGAGCTGTTTTTT.